This section outlines one TCR beta chain sequence together with its context. Its cognate antigen is unknown. These data originate in a study of cytomegalovirus exposure and HLA in healthy donors. General study findings and limits: In a later analysis, several top co-occurrence clusters appeared linked to parvovirus B19, influenza, CMV and Epstein-Barr virus. It was confirmed in vitro that three of the CMV-associated chains were specific for CMV antigens. TCR beta chains numbering under 200 were designated cytomegalovirus-associated. Generally TCR sequences proved uncommon, though certain public TCRs appeared in numerous donors.

This PCR relied on a set of 60 Vbeta primers and 13 Jbeta primers. The assay was immunoSEQ multiplex PCR, and TCRdb's table has in-frame clones only and misses some. This table holds 150,000 or so clones, roughly 80% found once. The ends were cut back, 0 bases at V and 4 bases at J, with 4 bases in the middle. This CDR3 is 13 amino acids long. Germline V CDR1 and CDR2: MNHEY, SMNVEV (reference sequence). The sequence was obtained from a man aged 25-45 years in good health and CMV-seropositive. Sample: PBMCs. The J gene is TRBJ1-5, the V gene TRBV27; D is undetermined. The CDR3 nucleotides are TGTGCCAGCAGTTTATCCCAGAATCAGCCCCAGCATTTT. Its translation is CASSLSQNQPQHF.